These 21 T cell receptor beta chains came from one sample sequenced in a study of graft-versus-host responses after intestinal transplantation. Generated by immunoSEQ multiplex PCR, the TCRdb table keeps only in-frame clones and is missing some. The table has just under 100,000 clones, over 75% seen once. Sequencing used PBMCs, obtained roughly 450 days after intestinal transplant. These receptors all stem from a human patient who received an intestinal transplant, so some T cells may come from the graft donor.

The chain couples TRBV5-1 to TRBJ2-5; 9 bases align to TRBD2. The V and J ends lost 1 base and 0 bases, in that order; junction bases with no gene match: 1. Germline assignment: CDR1 SGHRS and CDR2 YFSETQ. The CDR3 has 15 residues. The CDR3 protein is CASSLWTSDQETQYF. CDR3 bases: TGCGCCAGCAGCTTGTGGACTAGCGACCAAGAGACCCAGTACTTC. Complete variable domain (other parts from reference TRBV5-1 and TRBJ2-5): KAGVTQTPRYLIKTRGQQVTLSCSPISGHRSVSWYQQTPGQGLQFLFEYFSETQRNKGNFPGRFSGRQFSNSRSEMNVSTLELGDSALYLCASSLWTSDQETQYFGPGTRLLVL.

The genes are TRBV27 and TRBJ1-1; weak D call: TRBD1 (5 bases). CDR1 is MNHEY and CDR2 is SMNVEV in the germline V gene (reference sequence). V was shortened by 8 bases and J by 7 bases, with 11 bases between the two germline ends. This CDR3 region has 11 residues. CDR3 bases: TGTGCCAGCGGGACCCAGAATGAAGCTTTCTTT. Translating it yields CASGTQNEAFF.

The chain joins TRBV11-1 to TRBJ1-2; maybe TRBD1 (5 bases). Trimming removed 5 bases from V and 5 bases from J, with 12 bases in between. CDR3 length: 13 residues. CDR1 is SGHAT, CDR2 FQDESV, per germline (reference sequence). The CDR3 loop reads CASSGDSLYGYTF. The CDR3 nucleotides are TGTGCCAGCAGCGGAGACAGCCTTTATGGCTACACCTTC.

This chain joins TRBV9 and TRBJ2-7; the match to TRBD2 covers 8 bases. The germline V gene encodes CDR1 SGDLS and CDR2 YYNGEE. CDR3 length equals 17 residues. V lost 0 bases to trimming and J lost 1 base; unmatched junction nucleotides: 9. CDR3 region: CASSVGDGGGRSYEQYF. CDR3 coding DNA: TGTGCCAGCAGCGTAGGGGACGGCGGGGGGAGATCCTACGAGCAGTACTTC.

The CDR3 here is CASRPQNLPAFF. The CDR3 DNA reads as TGTGCCAGCAGGCCACAAAACCTGCCAGCTTTCTTT. The genes are TRBV25-1 and TRBJ1-1; D is uncertain. The germline V gene encodes CDR1 MGHDK and CDR2 SYGVNS. The length of the CDR3 is 12 residues. Deletions cut 6 bases from V and 10 bases from J, with 15 bases between.

The rearrangement links TRBV6-5 to TRBJ1-1, with D perhaps matching TRBD1 (5 bases). V was trimmed by 2 bases and J by 8 bases, leaving 12 bases between them. In germline, CDR1 is MNHEY, CDR2 SVGAGI. CDR3 length equals 13 residues. CDR3 sequence reads: CASSYGPGTEAFF. In DNA form, the CDR3 reads TGTGCCAGCAGTTACGGGCCAGGGACCGAAGCTTTCTTT.

The chain links TRBV29-1 to TRBJ2-5; D is perhaps TRBD2 (6 bases). Germline V CDR1 and CDR2: SQVTM, ANQGSEA. This CDR3 is built from 12 residues. V lost 6 bases, J lost 4 bases, and 12 bases lay in between. CDR3 DNA: TGCAGCGTCCCTAGCGACGGAGAGACCCAGTACTTC. Its protein is CSVPSDGETQYF. Complete variable domain (other parts from reference TRBV29-1 and TRBJ2-5): SAVISQKPSRDICQRGTSLTIQCQVDSQVTMMFWYRQQPGQSLTLIATANQGSEATYESGFVIDKFPISRPNLTFSTLTVSNMSPEDSSIYLCSVPSDGETQYFGPGTRLLVL.

This sequence joins TRBV6-5 and TRBJ1-6; TRBD1 matches at 7 bases. V trimming: 6 bases; J trimming: 8 bases; junction bases outside the gene matches: 7. This CDR3 contains 14 residues. Per germline, CDR1 MNHEY and CDR2 SVGAGI. CDR3 sequence reads: CASSPTGVDSPLHF. CDR3 nucleotide sequence: TGTGCCAGCAGCCCTACAGGGGTTGATTCACCCCTCCACTTT.

V gene TRBV11-2 combines with J gene TRBJ2-3, with 11 nucleotides matching TRBD2. The CDR3 spans 18 residues. Germline loops: CDR1 SGHAT, CDR2 FQNNGV. The V and J ends lost 3 bases and 0 bases, in that order; junction bases with no gene match: 8. CDR3 sequence: CASSFGLAGGISTDTQYF. In DNA, the CDR3 is TGTGCCAGCAGCTTCGGGCTAGCGGGGGGAATTAGCACAGATACGCAGTATTTT.

CDR3 coding DNA: TGTGCCAGCAGCTCGATACGAACAGGTAGCAATCAGCCCCAGCATTTT. It encodes CASSSIRTGSNQPQHF. The chain employs TRBV7-8 and TRBJ1-5; D is perhaps TRBD1 (5 bases). V was shortened by 4 bases and J by 0 bases, with 13 bases between the two germline ends. Germline V gives CDR1 SGHVS, CDR2 FQNEAQ. CDR3 size: 16 residues.

The table lists this clone with a count of one. J is TRBJ2-5 and V is TRBV27, with 10 bases identical to TRBD1. CDR3 size: 16 residues. With 6 bases clipped from V and 2 bases from J, the junction kept 9 bases outside the gene matches. The germline V gene has CDR1 MNHEY and CDR2 SMNVEV (reference sequence). The CDR3 region is CASSQADRGGQETQYF. DNA for the CDR3: TGTGCCAGCAGCCAGGCGGACAGGGGGGGGCAAGAGACCCAGTACTTC.

The chain links TRBV2 to TRBJ2-5, with 9 bases aligning to TRBD1. CDR3 length equals 16 residues. The V gene end was trimmed by 4 bases and the J gene end by 2 bases; junction bases not matched to a gene: 8. Germline V gives CDR1 SNHLY, CDR2 FYNNEI. The CDR3 reads CASSVGTGRGQETQYF. CDR3 sequence (DNA): TGTGCCAGCAGTGTGGGGACAGGGCGGGGGCAAGAGACCCAGTACTTC.

The rearrangement joins TRBV27 to TRBJ1-5; D possibly corresponds to TRBD1 (6 bases). The germline V and J ends were trimmed by 0 bases and 5 bases, with 17 bases remaining between them. Germline lookup yields CDR1 MNHEY and CDR2 SMNVEV (reference sequence). This CDR3 has 17 amino acids. The CDR3 region has the DNA TGTGCCAGCAGTTTATCGGCAGGGGTGATATATGATCAGCCCCAGCATTTT. This codes for CASSLSAGVIYDQPQHF.

The gene calls are TRBV5-1 and TRBJ2-1; 10 bases fit TRBD2. Germline CDR1 SGHRS, CDR2 YFSETQ. Germline trimming cut 4 bases from V and 4 bases from J; bases unmatched to any gene: 11. CDR3 length equals 17 residues. The chain's CDR3 is CASSLLLAGSGYNEQFF. As DNA, the CDR3 is TGCGCCAGCAGCCTACTACTAGCGGGGTCGGGATACAATGAGCAGTTCTTC.

V gene TRBV19 combines with J gene TRBJ1-2; the D gene is possibly TRBD1 (5 bases). The CDR3 extends over 13 amino acids. The V gene lost 1 base and the J gene lost 5 bases, with 8 bases spanning the gap. Germline V gene lookup returns CDR1 LNHDA and CDR2 SQIVND (reference sequence). The CDR3 bases are TGTGCCAGTAGTATAGGAGGGGCTTATGGCTACACCTTC. Protein sequence: CASSIGGAYGYTF.

The chain has TRBV6-5 and TRBJ1-1; D is perhaps TRBD1 (5 bases). Germline V gene data show CDR1 as MNHEY and CDR2 as SVGAGI. The CDR3 is made up of 13 amino acids. The germline V and J ends were trimmed by 10 bases and 10 bases, with 22 bases remaining between them. Here the CDR3 reads CATRRDGLGRAFF. The CDR3 DNA is TGTGCCACCCGAAGGGACGGCCTTGGTCGAGCTTTCTTT.

The V gene is TRBV19, the J gene TRBJ1-4, with D perhaps matching TRBD1 (6 bases). Germline V CDR1 and CDR2: LNHDA, SQIVND (reference sequence). Trimming removed 4 bases at V and 8 bases at J, with 14 bases between. This CDR3 has 14 residues. This CDR3 is CASSTWGAGEKLFF. CDR3 in DNA: TGTGCCAGTAGTACTTGGGGGGCCGGAGAAAAACTGTTTTTT.

This rearrangement joins TRBV7-2 to TRBJ1-5, with TRBD1 identical over 10 bases. The ends lost 3 bases at V and 0 bases at J; junction bases unmatched: 8. The CDR3 is 18 residues long. Per the germline V gene, CDR1 is SGHTA and CDR2 is FQGNSA. The CDR3 here is CASSFRTGGLPSNQPQHF. The CDR3 nucleotides are TGTGCCAGCAGCTTTAGGACAGGGGGACTACCTAGCAATCAGCCCCAGCATTTT.

The CDR3 sequence is CASSVNTEAFF. For the CDR3, the DNA is TGTGCCAGCAGCGTGAACACTGAAGCTTTCTTT. The chain uses TRBV7-9 and TRBJ1-1; the D is unclear. From germline, CDR1 is SEHNR and CDR2 FQNEAQ (reference sequence). CDR3 length: 11 amino acids. The V gene lost 5 bases and the J gene lost 0 bases, with 1 base spanning the gap.

The chain carries TRBV11-2 and TRBJ1-4; weak D call: TRBD1 (6 bases). V lost 5 bases, J lost 4 bases, and 17 bases lay in between. CDR1 is SGHAT and CDR2 is FQNNGV in the germline V gene. CDR3 size: 16 residues. This CDR3 reads CASSLLGGASNEKLFF. The CDR3 bases are TGTGCCAGCAGCCTCCTGGGGGGGGCGAGTAATGAAAAACTGTTTTTT.

The J gene is TRBJ1-6, the V gene TRBV6-5; D uncertain. Germline CDR1 and CDR2: MNHEY and SVGAGI. CDR3 length: 16 amino acids. The ends were cut back, 0 bases at V and 4 bases at J, with 10 bases in the middle. This chain's CDR3 is CASSYSGGEYNSPLHF. The DNA for the CDR3 is TGTGCCAGCAGTTACTCGGGTGGGGAATATAATTCACCCCTCCACTTT.